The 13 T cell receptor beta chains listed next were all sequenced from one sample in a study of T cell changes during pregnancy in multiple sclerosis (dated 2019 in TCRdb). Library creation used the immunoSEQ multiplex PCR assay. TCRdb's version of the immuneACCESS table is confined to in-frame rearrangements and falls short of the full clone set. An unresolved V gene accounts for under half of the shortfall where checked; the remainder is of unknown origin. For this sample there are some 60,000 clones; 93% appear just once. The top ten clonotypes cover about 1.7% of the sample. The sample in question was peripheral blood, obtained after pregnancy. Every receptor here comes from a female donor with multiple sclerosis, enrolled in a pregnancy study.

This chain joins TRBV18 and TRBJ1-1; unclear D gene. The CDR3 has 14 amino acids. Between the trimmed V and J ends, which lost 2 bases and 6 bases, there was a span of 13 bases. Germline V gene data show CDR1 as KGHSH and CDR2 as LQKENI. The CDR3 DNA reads TGTGCCAGCTCACCAACTCAGGAGGGCTCTGAAGCTTTCTTT. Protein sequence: CASSPTQEGSEAFF.

The DNA for the CDR3 is TGTGCCAGCAGTTACGCGAGGAACACTGAAGCTTTCTTT. Translation gives CASSYARNTEAFF. The genes are TRBV6-5 and TRBJ1-1; D uncertain. CDR1 and CDR2 from the germline V gene are MNHEY and SVGAGI. The CDR3 runs to 13 residues. Trimming removed 2 bases from V and 1 base from J, with 5 bases in between.

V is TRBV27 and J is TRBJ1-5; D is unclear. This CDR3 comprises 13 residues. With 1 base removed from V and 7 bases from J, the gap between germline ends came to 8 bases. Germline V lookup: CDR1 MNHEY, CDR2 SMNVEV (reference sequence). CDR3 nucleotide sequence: TGTGCCAGCAGTTTATGGGCCTCCCAGCCCCAGCATTTT. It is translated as CASSLWASQPQHF.

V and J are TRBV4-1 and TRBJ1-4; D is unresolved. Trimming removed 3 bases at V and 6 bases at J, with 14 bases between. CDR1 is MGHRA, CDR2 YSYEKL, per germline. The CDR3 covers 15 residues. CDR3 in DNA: TGCGCCAGCAGCCAGGAGGGTTACTCGGATGAAAAACTGTTTTTT. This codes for CASSQEGYSDEKLFF.

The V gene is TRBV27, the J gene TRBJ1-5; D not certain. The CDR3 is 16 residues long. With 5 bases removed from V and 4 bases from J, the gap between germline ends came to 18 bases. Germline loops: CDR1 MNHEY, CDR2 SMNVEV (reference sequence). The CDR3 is CASSLFTPTGNQPQHF. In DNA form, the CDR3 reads TGTGCCAGCAGTCTCTTTACACCGACTGGAAATCAGCCCCAGCATTTT.

In nucleotides, the CDR3 is TGTGCCAGCGGACAGAGCTACGAGCAGTACTTC. The encoded protein is CASGQSYEQYF. This chain connects TRBV7-2 to TRBJ2-7; tentative D call: TRBD1 (6 bases). Trimming left V 8 bases short and J 3 bases short, with 8 bases between. The CDR3 runs to 11 residues. Per germline, CDR1 SGHTA and CDR2 FQGNSA.

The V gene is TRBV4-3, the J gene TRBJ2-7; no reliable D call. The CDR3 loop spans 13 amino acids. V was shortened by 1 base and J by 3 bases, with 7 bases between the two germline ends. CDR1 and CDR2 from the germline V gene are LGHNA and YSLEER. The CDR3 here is CASSQVQFYEQYF. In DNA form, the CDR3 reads TGCGCCAGCAGCCAAGTACAGTTCTACGAGCAGTACTTC.

CDR3 sequence (DNA): TGCAGCGTTAGGATGGGGGCTACCTATGGCTACACCTTC. This encodes CSVRMGATYGYTF. The gene calls are TRBV29-1 and TRBJ1-2; D is perhaps TRBD1 (6 bases). There are 13 residues in the CDR3. Trimming removed 5 bases at V and 4 bases at J, with 14 bases between. Germline V gene lookup returns CDR1 SQVTM and CDR2 ANQGSEA. The full variable domain, rest sourced from reference TRBV29-1 and TRBJ1-2, is SAVISQKPSRDICQRGTSLTIQCQVDSQVTMMFWYRQQPGQSLTLIATANQGSEATYESGFVIDKFPISRPNLTFSTLTVSNMSPEDSSIYLCSVRMGATYGYTFGSGTRLTVV.

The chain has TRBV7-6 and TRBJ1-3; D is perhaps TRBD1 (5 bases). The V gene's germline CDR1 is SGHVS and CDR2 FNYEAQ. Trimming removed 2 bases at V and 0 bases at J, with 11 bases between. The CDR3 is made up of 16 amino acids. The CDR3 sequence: CASSLSGALSGNTIYF. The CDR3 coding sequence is TGTGCCAGCAGCTTAAGTGGGGCCCTCTCTGGAAACACCATATATTTT.

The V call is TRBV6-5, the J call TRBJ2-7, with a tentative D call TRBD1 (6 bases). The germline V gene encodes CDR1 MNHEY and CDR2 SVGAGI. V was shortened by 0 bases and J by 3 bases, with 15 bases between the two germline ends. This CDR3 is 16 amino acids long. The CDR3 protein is CASSYSKQGASYEQYF. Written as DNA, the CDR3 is TGTGCCAGCAGTTACTCCAAACAGGGAGCTAGCTACGAGCAGTACTTC.

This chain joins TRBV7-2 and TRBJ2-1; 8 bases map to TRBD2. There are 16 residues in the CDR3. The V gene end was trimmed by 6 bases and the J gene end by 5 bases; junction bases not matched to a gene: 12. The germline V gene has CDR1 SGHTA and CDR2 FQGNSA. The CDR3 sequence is CASSPNPGLVNNEQFF. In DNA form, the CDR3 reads TGTGCCAGCAGTCCTAACCCGGGACTAGTAAACAATGAGCAGTTCTTC.

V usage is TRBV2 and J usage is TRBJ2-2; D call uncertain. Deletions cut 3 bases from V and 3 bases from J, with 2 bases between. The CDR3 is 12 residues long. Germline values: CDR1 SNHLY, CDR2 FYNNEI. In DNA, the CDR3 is TGTGCCAGCAGTGACTACACCGGGGAGCTGTTTTTT. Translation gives CASSDYTGELFF.

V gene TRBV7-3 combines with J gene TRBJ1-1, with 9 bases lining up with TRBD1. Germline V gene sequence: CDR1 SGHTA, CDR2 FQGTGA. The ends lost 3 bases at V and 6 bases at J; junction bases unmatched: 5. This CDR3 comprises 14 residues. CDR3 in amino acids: CASSLNRGLSEAFF. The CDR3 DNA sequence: TGTGCCAGCAGCTTGAACAGGGGGCTATCTGAAGCTTTCTTT.